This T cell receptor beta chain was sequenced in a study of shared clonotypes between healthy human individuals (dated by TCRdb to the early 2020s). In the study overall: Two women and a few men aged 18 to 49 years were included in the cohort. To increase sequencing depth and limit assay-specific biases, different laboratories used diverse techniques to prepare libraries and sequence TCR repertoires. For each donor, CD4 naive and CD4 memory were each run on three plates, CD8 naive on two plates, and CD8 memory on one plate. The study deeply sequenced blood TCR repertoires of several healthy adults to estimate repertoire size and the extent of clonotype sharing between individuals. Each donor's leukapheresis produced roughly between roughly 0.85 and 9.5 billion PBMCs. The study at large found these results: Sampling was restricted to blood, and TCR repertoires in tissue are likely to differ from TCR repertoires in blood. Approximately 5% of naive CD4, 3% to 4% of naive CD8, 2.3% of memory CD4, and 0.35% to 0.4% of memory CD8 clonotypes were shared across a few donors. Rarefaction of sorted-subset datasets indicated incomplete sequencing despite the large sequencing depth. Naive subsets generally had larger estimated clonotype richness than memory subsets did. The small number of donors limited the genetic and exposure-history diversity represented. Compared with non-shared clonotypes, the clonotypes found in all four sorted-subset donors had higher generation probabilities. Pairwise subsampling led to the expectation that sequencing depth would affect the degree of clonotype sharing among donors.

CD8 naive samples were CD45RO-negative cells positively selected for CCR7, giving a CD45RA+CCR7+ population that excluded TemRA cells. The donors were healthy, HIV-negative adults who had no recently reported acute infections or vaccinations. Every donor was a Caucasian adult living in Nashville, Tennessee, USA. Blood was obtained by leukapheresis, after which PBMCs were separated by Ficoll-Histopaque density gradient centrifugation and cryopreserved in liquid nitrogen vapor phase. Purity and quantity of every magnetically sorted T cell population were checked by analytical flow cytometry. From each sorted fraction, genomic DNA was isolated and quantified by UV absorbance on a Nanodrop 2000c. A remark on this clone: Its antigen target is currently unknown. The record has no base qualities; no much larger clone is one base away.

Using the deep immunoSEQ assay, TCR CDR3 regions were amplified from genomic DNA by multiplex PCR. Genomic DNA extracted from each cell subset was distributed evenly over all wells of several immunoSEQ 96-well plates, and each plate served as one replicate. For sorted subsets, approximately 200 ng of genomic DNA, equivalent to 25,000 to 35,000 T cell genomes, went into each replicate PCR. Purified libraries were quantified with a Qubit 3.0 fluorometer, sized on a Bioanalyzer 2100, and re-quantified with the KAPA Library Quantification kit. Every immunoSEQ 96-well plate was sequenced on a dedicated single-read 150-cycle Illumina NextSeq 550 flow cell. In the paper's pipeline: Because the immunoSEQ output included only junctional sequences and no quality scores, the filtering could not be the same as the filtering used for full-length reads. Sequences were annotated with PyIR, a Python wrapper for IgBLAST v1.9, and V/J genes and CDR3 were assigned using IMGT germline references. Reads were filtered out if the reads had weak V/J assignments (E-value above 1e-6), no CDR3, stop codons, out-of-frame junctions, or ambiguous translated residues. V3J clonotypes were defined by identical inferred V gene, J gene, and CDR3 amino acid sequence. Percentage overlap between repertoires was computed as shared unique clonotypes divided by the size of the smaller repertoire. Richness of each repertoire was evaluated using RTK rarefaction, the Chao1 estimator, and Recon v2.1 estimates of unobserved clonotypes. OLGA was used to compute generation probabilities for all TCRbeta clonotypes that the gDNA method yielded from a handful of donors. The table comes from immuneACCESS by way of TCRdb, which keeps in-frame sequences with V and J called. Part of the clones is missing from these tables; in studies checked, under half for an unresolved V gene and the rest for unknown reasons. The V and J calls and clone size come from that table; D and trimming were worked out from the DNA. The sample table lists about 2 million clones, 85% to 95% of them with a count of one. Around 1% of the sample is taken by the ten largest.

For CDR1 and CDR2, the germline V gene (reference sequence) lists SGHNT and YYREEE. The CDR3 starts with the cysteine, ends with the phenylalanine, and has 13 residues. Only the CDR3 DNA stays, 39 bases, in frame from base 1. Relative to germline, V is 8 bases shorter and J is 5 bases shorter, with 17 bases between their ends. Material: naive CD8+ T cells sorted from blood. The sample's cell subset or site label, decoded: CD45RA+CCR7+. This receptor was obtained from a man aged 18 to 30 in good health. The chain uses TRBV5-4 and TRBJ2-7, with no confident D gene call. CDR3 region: CARTARRVHEQYF. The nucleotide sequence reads TGTGCCAGGACCGCTAGGCGCGTCCACGAGCAGTACTTC. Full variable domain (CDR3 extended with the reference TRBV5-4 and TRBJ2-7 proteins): ETGVTQSPTHLIKTRGQQVTLRCSSQSGHNTVSWYQQALGQGPQFIFQYYREEENGRGNFPPRFSGLQFPNYSSELNVNALELDDSALYLCARTARRVHEQYFGPGTRLTVT.